The entry that follows covers one TCR beta chain sequence. Its specificity is not known. The table came from immunoSEQ multiplex PCR; TCRdb's copy has only in-frame clones and leaves some out. Of under 100,000 clones in the sample, about nine tenths were seen once. The data derive from a study of OX40 agonist ivuxolimab in advanced cancers. Across the study: Partial response was recorded in three patients: one hepatocellular carcinoma and two cutaneous melanoma cases.

Study-level results: The antigens recognized by the expanded peripheral T cells, that is their antigen specificity, were not determined.

The V segment lost 0 bases and the J segment 4 bases; nucleotides outside the gene matches: 5. Germline V gives CDR1 MGHDK, CDR2 SYGVNS. The CDR3 sequence is 15 residues long. The sequence derives from an adult with an advanced solid tumor such as melanoma, head and neck, liver or kidney cancer. The sample was CD4+ or CD8+ T cells sorted from blood, taken in a trial of the OX40 agonist ivuxolimab. J is TRBJ2-7 and V is TRBV25-1, with 8 nucleotides matching TRBD1. The CDR3 bases are TGTGCCAGCAGTGAATATAGCAGGGGGCGGTACGAGCAGTACTTC. Its translation is CASSEYSRGRYEQYF.